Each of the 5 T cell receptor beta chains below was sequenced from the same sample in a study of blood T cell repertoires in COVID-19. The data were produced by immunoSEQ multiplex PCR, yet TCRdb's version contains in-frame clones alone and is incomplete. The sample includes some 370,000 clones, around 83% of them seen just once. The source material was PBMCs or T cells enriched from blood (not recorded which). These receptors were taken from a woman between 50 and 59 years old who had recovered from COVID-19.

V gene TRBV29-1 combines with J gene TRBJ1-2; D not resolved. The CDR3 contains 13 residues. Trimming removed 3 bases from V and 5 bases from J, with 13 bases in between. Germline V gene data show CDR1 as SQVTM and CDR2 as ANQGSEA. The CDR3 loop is CSVDRSPEYGYTF. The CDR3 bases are TGCAGCGTTGATAGGTCGCCGGAGTATGGCTACACCTTC.

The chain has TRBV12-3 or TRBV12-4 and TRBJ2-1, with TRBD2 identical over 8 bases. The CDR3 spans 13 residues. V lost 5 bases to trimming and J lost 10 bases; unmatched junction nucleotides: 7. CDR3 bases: TGTGCCAGCAGTCATACTAGCGGATACGAGCAGTTCTTC. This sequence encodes CASSHTSGYEQFF.

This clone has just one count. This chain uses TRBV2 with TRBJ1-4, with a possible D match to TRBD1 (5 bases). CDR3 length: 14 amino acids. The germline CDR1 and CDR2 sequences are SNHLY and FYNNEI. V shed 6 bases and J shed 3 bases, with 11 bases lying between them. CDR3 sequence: CASRTTVANEKLFF. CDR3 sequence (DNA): TGTGCCAGCAGGACGACAGTAGCTAATGAAAAACTGTTTTTT.

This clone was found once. For the CDR3, the DNA is TGTGCCAGCAGCTTGGTGTGGGGGCAATACACCGGGGAGCTGTTTTTT. Its protein is CASSLVWGQYTGELFF. The chain has TRBV5-5 and TRBJ2-2; D is possibly TRBD1 (6 bases). Germline-derived CDR1 and CDR2 are SGHKS and YYEKEE (reference sequence). The CDR3 contains 16 residues. The ends were cut back, 0 bases at V and 3 bases at J, with 12 bases in the middle. Full variable domain (remainder filled in from reference TRBV5-5 and TRBJ2-2): DAGVTQSPTHLIKTRGQQVTLRCSPISGHKSVSWYQQVLGQGPQFIFQYYEKEERGRGNFPDRFSARQFPNYSSELNVNALLLGDSALYLCASSLVWGQYTGELFFGEGSRLTVL.

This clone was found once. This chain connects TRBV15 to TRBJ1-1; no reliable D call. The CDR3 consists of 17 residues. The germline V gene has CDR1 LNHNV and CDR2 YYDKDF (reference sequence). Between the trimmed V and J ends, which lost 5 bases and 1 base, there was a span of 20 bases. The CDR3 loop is CATSPESSRRQNTEAFF. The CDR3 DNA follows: TGTGCCACCAGCCCCGAATCGAGCCGACGACAGAACACTGAAGCTTTCTTT.